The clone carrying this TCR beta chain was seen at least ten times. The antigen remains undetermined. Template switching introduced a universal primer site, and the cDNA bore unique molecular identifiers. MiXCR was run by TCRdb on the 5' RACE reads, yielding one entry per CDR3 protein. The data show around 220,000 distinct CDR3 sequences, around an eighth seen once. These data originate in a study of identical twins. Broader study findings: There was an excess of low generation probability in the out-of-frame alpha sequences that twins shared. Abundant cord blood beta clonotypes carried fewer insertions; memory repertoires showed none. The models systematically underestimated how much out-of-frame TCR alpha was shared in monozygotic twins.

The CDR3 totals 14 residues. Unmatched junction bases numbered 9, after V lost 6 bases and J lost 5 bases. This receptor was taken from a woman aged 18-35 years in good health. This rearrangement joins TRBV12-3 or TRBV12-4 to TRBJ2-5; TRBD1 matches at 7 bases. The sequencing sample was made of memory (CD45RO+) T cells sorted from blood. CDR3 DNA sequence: TGTGCCAGCAGACAGGGGAGCCTCGGGGAGACCCAGTACTTC. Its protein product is CASRQGSLGETQYF.